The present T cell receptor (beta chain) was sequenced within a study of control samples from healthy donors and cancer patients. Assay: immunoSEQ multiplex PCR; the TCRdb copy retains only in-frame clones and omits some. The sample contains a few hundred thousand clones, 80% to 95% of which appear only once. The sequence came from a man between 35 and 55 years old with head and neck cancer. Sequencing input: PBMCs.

CDR3 region: CSVDGQGADTQYF. The CDR3 region has the DNA TGCAGCGTTGATGGGCAGGGGGCAGATACGCAGTATTTT. The chain uses TRBV29-1 and TRBJ2-3; 7 bases align to TRBD1. This CDR3 region has 13 residues. Germline loops: CDR1 SQVTM, CDR2 ANQGSEA. Trimming cost V 3 bases and J 4 bases; bases outside gene matches: 4.